This T cell receptor (beta chain) is from a study of cytomegalovirus exposure and HLA in healthy donors. Study observations and caveats: An analysis that was carried out later associated fewer than 20,000 TCR beta sequences with HLA alleles at 0.05 false discovery rate. One later analysis reportedly identified an Asian-associated ancestry cluster that showed fewer N-insertions than the approximately 710-donor mean. HLA restriction was apparent for most CMV-associated TCR beta chains in a later analysis. Both high specificity and high sensitivity reportedly marked the classifier's diagnosis of cytomegalovirus status.

Comments on this clone: The antigen remains unidentified.

CDR3 length: 16 residues. Germline CDR1 reads MNHNY; CDR2 reads SVGAGI (reference sequence). Trimming stripped 0 bases from V and 7 bases from J, with 15 bases between. The PCR used 60 Vbeta and 13 Jbeta primers. Sequencing was performed with immunoSEQ multiplex PCR; in TCRdb, only in-frame clones are kept and a portion is missing. The table includes some 220,000 clones, approximately 85% detected once. This sequence was found in a girl aged 2 to 10 in good health and CMV-seronegative. The V gene is TRBV6-6, the J gene TRBJ1-4; D gene ambiguous. Sequencing was carried out using PBMCs. The CDR3 reads CASSYSRRGEGEKLFF. The CDR3 coding sequence is TGTGCCAGCAGTTACTCGAGGCGTGGCGAGGGTGAAAAACTGTTTTTT.